This is a list of T cell receptor beta chains from one sample in a study of vaccination and CD4 T cells after COVID-19. TCRdb recomputed calls from the PCR reads with MiXCR, one row per CDR3 protein. The sample contains roughly 20,000 distinct CDR3 sequences, approximately 46% of which appear only once. No antigens are known for them. Sequencing was performed on CD4+ T cells from blood, cultured in vitro, taken before SARS-CoV-2 vaccination. The receptors shown here come from a human donor who had recovered from COVID-19. Both conserved end residues are part of each CDR3. The D gene is left open where the match is weak. A row's size may be missing; if present it is once, few, many or a size class.

clone_size d_call j_call v_call cdr3_aa cdr3_nt
NA NA TRBJ1-1 TRBV18 CASSPLDRNTEAFF TGTGCCAGCTCACCCTTGGACCGAAACACTGAAGCTTTCTTT
few TRBD1 TRBJ1-5 TRBV6-2/TRBV6-3 CASRQGTGAQPQHF TGTGCCAGCAGGCAAGGGACAGGGGCTCAGCCCCAGCATTTT
NA TRBD1 TRBJ1-5 TRBV27 CASRGTGGYQPQHF TGTGCCAGCAGGGGGACAGGGGGATATCAGCCCCAGCATTTT
NA TRBD2 TRBJ2-2 TRBV4-2 CASSQWGTSVSTGELFF TGTGCCAGCAGCCAGTGGGGGACTAGCGTAAGCACCGGGGAGCTGTTTTTT
few TRBD1 TRBJ1-2 TRBV19 CASRSDRGTRGYTF TGTGCCAGTAGATCGGACAGGGGGACGAGGGGCTACACCTTC
NA NA TRBJ1-1 TRBV29-1 CSADRAGVERNTEAFF TGCAGCGCGGACAGAGCAGGGGTCGAAAGGAACACTGAAGCTTTCTTT
NA TRBD1 TRBJ1-2 TRBV6-2/TRBV6-3 CASSYSGTANLGYTF TGTGCCAGCAGTTACTCCGGGACAGCGAACCTTGGCTACACCTTC
few TRBD1 TRBJ1-5 TRBV19 CASSTPDRGNNQPQHF TGTGCCAGTAGTACTCCGGACAGGGGTAACAATCAGCCCCAGCATTTT
NA TRBD2 TRBJ2-2 TRBV9 CASSVAAGVSTGELFF TGTGCCAGCAGCGTAGCTGCGGGGGTGAGCACCGGGGAGCTGTTTTTT
few NA TRBJ1-1 TRBV5-4 CASSLGGAAEAFF TGTGCCAGCAGCTTGGGAGGGGCCGCTGAAGCTTTCTTT
few TRBD1 TRBJ1-5 TRBV20-1 CSAITGDQPQHF TGCAGTGCTATAACAGGGGATCAGCCCCAGCATTTT
NA TRBD2 TRBJ2-1 TRBV27 CASSLGLWGRVSNEQFF TGTGCCAGCAGTTTAGGACTGTGGGGGAGGGTAAGCAATGAGCAGTTCTTC
few NA TRBJ1-5 TRBV20-1 CSASSGSNQPQHF TGCAGTGCTAGTTCCGGGAGCAATCAGCCCCAGCATTTT
few NA TRBJ2-1 TRBV7-2 CASSYKGGGAGNTNEQFF TGTGCCAGCAGCTATAAAGGTGGGGGGGCAGGGAACACCAATGAGCAGTTCTTC
once NA TRBJ1-6 TRBV20-1 CSARDQAVNSPLHF TGCAGTGCTAGAGATCAGGCGGTTAATTCACCCCTCCACTTT
NA NA TRBJ2-7 TRBV6-5 CASSYGSVGSYEQYF TGTGCCAGCAGTTACGGGTCGGTCGGTTCCTACGAGCAGTACTTC
few NA TRBJ1-5 TRBV11-2 CASSLVRGQPQHF TGTGCCAGCAGCTTAGTTAGAGGTCAGCCCCAGCATTTT
NA NA TRBJ1-2 TRBV19 CASSKALSYYGYTF TGTGCCAGTAGTAAAGCCTTGAGTTACTATGGCTACACCTTC
NA NA TRBJ1-5 TRBV12-3/TRBV12-4 CASSLWGSRPNQPQHF TGTGCCAGCAGCCTCTGGGGGTCCCGCCCGAATCAGCCCCAGCATTTT
NA NA TRBJ1-1 TRBV6-4 CASSEGRGNTEAFF TGTGCCAGCAGTGAAGGACGGGGAAACACTGAAGCTTTCTTT
NA TRBD2 TRBJ2-1 TRBV20-1 CSARRKAGGPYNEQFF TGCAGTGCTAGAAGGAAGGCGGGGGGGCCCTACAATGAGCAGTTCTTC
NA NA TRBJ1-1 TRBV6-1 CASTYLGASTEAFF TGTGCCAGCACATATTTGGGGGCGAGCACTGAAGCTTTCTTT
few NA TRBJ2-1 TRBV6-5 CASSYVRQVREQFF TGTGCCAGCAGTTACGTTAGACAGGTTCGAGAGCAGTTCTTC
few NA TRBJ2-3 TRBV6-2/TRBV6-3 CASRTIGDTQYF TGTGCCAGCAGAACAATAGGGGATACGCAGTATTTT
few NA TRBJ1-2 TRBV2 CASSEFPTGYTF TGTGCCAGCAGTGAATTTCCGACTGGCTACACCTTC
few TRBD1 TRBJ1-1 TRBV7-2 CASSFRTGGDAEAFF TGTGCCAGCAGCTTCCGGACAGGGGGTGACGCTGAAGCTTTCTTT
NA TRBD2 TRBJ2-7 TRBV28 CASSQIAGGVHEQYF TGTGCCAGCAGTCAGATAGCGGGAGGGGTCCACGAGCAGTACTTC
few NA TRBJ2-3 TRBV10-3 CATWQPAGDTQYF TGTGCCACATGGCAGCCGGCGGGAGATACGCAGTATTTT
NA NA TRBJ1-4 TRBV6-5 CASSYPLQGGEKLFF TGTGCCAGCAGTTACCCCCTGCAGGGAGGCGAAAAACTGTTTTTT
few NA TRBJ1-3 TRBV6-1 CASIEGSPRDTIYF TGTGCCAGCATCGAGGGGTCACCACGGGACACCATATATTTT
NA TRBD2 TRBJ2-7 TRBV20-1 CSARVAGGPYEQYF TGCAGTGCTAGAGTAGCGGGAGGCCCCTACGAGCAGTACTTC
NA TRBD2 TRBJ2-1 TRBV5-4 CASSPGTSGPTNNEQFF TGTGCCAGCAGCCCCGGGACTAGCGGACCTACTAACAATGAGCAGTTCTTC
NA NA TRBJ2-7 TRBV6-1 CASSTAAISYEQYF TGTGCCAGCAGCACAGCGGCAATTTCCTACGAGCAGTACTTC
few TRBD1 TRBJ1-1 TRBV7-8 CASSSRGRDTEAFF TGTGCCAGCAGCTCCAGGGGGCGGGACACTGAAGCTTTCTTT
few NA TRBJ1-5 TRBV19 CASITGGAGRDNQPQHF TGTGCCAGTATCACAGGAGGGGCAGGGCGCGACAATCAGCCCCAGCATTTT
NA NA TRBJ1-1 TRBV11-3 CASSLEAGPNTEAFF TGTGCCAGCAGCTTAGAGGCAGGGCCGAACACTGAAGCTTTCTTT
few NA TRBJ1-2 TRBV6-1 CASSPIGSNYGYTF TGTGCCAGCAGCCCCATAGGGTCGAACTATGGCTACACCTTC
NA NA TRBJ1-5 TRBV2 CASSSRADGPQHF TGTGCCAGCAGTTCGCGGGCAGACGGGCCCCAGCATTTT
few TRBD1 TRBJ1-5 TRBV5-7 CASSREDRGLTSNQPQHF TGTGCCAGCAGCCGGGAGGACAGGGGGTTGACAAGCAATCAGCCCCAGCATTTT
NA NA TRBJ2-7 TRBV11-2 CASSLGGGSYEQYF TGTGCCAGCAGCTTAGGAGGGGGATCCTACGAGCAGTACTTC
NA NA TRBJ1-1 TRBV11-1 CASSLARNSPRGEAFF TGTGCCAGCAGCTTAGCACGAAACAGCCCCCGCGGTGAAGCTTTCTTT
NA NA TRBJ2-1 TRBV25-1 CASSPGVSSYNERFF TGTGCCAGCAGTCCCGGGGTAAGCTCCTACAATGAGCGGTTCTTC
NA NA TRBJ2-7 TRBV5-1 CASRGTGRGEQYF TGCGCCAGCAGGGGTACCGGGAGAGGCGAGCAGTACTTC
NA NA TRBJ1-2 TRBV4-3 CASSQAMDANYGYTF TGCGCCAGCAGCCAAGCTATGGACGCTAACTATGGCTACACCTTC
NA NA TRBJ2-3 TRBV28 CASSFGALDTQYF TGTGCCAGCAGTTTCGGCGCGTTAGATACGCAGTATTTT
few TRBD1 TRBJ1-2 TRBV15 CATSGPDRVLGYTF TGTGCCACCAGCGGACCGGACAGGGTACTAGGCTACACCTTC
NA TRBD1 TRBJ1-2 TRBV15 CATSKDLSGTGEGYTF TGTGCCACCAGCAAAGATTTATCGGGGACAGGGGAGGGCTACACCTTC
NA NA TRBJ1-2 TRBV23-1 CASSQWVNRKLCSYTF TGCGCCAGCAGTCAATGGGTTAACAGGAAGTTATGTAGCTACACCTTC
NA NA TRBJ2-7 TRBV25-1 CASSPGGGQQYF TGTGCCAGCAGTCCCGGGGGAGGTCAGCAGTACTTC
NA NA TRBJ1-5 TRBV20-1 CSAGGDSNQPQHF TGCAGTGCTGGAGGGGATAGCAATCAGCCCCAGCATTTT
few TRBD2 TRBJ2-3 TRBV7-3 CASSSTGTRSDTQYF TGTGCCAGCAGCTCCACCGGGACTAGGAGCGATACGCAGTATTTT
NA TRBD1 TRBJ2-1 TRBV7-6 CASSPWTGVNEQFF TGTGCCAGCAGCCCCTGGACAGGGGTCAATGAGCAGTTCTTC
NA NA TRBJ1-3 TRBV7-9 CASSSWPRDTIYF TGTGCCAGCAGCTCCTGGCCGAGGGACACCATATATTTT
few NA TRBJ2-5 TRBV20-1 CSAILGGSVDQETQYF TGCAGTGCTATCCTTGGAGGGAGCGTGGACCAAGAGACCCAGTACTTC
few TRBD1 TRBJ1-2 TRBV5-1 CASSSSGQGTGGGYTF TGCGCCAGCAGCTCCAGCGGACAGGGGACCGGGGGTGGCTACACCTTC